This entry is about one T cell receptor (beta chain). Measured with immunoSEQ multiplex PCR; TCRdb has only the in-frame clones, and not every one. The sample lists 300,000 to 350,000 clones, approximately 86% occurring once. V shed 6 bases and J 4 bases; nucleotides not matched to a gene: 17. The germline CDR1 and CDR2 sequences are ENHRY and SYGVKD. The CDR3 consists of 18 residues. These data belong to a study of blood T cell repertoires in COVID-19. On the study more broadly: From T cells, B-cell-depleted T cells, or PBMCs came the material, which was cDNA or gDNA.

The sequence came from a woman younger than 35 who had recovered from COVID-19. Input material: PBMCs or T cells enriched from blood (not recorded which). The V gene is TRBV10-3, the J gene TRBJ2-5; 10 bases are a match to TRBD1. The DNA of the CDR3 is TGTGCCATCAGCGGAGCTGGGGACCGGGACAGGGGTCCAGAGACCCAGTACTTC. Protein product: CAISGAGDRDRGPETQYF.